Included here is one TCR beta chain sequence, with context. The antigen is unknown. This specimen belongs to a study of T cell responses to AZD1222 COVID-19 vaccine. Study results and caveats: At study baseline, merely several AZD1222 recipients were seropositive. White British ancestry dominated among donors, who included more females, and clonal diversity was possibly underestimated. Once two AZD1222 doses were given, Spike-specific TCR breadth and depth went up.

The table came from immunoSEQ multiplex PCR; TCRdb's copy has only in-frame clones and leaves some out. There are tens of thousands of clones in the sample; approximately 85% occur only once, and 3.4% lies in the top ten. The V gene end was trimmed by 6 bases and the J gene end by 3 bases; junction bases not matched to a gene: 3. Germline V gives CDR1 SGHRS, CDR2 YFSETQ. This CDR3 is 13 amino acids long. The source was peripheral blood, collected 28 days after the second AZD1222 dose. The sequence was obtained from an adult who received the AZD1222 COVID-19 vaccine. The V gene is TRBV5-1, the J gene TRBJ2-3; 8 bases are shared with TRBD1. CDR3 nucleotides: TGCGCCAGCAATACAGGGGGAACAGATACGCAGTATTTT. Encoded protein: CASNTGGTDTQYF.